The 4 T cell receptor beta chains reported below all come from one sample, sequenced in a study of cytomegalovirus exposure and HLA in healthy donors. 60 Vbeta and 13 Jbeta primers were used in PCR. The assay was immunoSEQ multiplex PCR, and TCRdb's table has in-frame clones only and misses some. The table shows hundreds of thousands of clones, with about 87% occurring only once. Material for sequencing was PBMCs. These receptors all stem from a woman under 30 in good health and CMV-seronegative.

J is TRBJ2-1 and V is TRBV7-9; 9 bases fit TRBD1. Germline trimming cut 10 bases from V and 7 bases from J; bases unmatched to any gene: 5. CDR3 size: 12 residues. Germline V lookup: CDR1 SEHNR, CDR2 FQNEAQ (reference sequence). The CDR3 here is CATGTGINEQFF. For the CDR3, the DNA is TGTGCCACCGGGACAGGGATAAATGAGCAGTTCTTC. The whole variable domain, filled in from reference TRBV7-9 and TRBJ2-1, reads DTGVSQNPRHKITKRGQNVTFRCDPISEHNRLYWYRQTLGQGPEFLTYFQNEAQLEKSRLLSDRFSAERPKGSFSTLEIQRTEQGDSAMYLCATGTGINEQFFGPGTRLTVL.

The chain couples TRBV5-1 to TRBJ1-5, with no clear D. V gave up 0 bases and J gave up 3 bases, with 7 bases separating them. Germline V gene sequence: CDR1 SGHRS, CDR2 YFSETQ. CDR3 size: 14 residues. Here the CDR3 reads CASSLDSFNQPQHF. DNA of the CDR3: TGCGCCAGCAGCTTGGACTCTTTCAATCAGCCCCAGCATTTT.

This chain links TRBV2 with TRBJ2-7; D perhaps matches TRBD1 (6 bases). With 5 bases removed from V and 2 bases from J, the gap between germline ends came to 19 bases. Looked up from germline, CDR1 is SNHLY and CDR2 is FYNNEI. The CDR3 consists of 16 residues. The CDR3 protein is CASSNGRDKGTYEQYF. The CDR3 region has the DNA TGTGCCAGCAGTAATGGCCGGGACAAAGGAACCTACGAGCAGTACTTC.

The rearrangement joins TRBV18 to TRBJ1-5; D gene uncertain. The V gene lost 4 bases and the J gene lost 4 bases, with 11 bases spanning the gap. Germline V gene lookup returns CDR1 KGHSH and CDR2 LQKENI. The CDR3 sequence is 14 residues long. The CDR3 region is CASSRSQRNQPQHF. CDR3 DNA: TGTGCCAGCTCACGATCACAGAGAAATCAGCCCCAGCATTTT.